The T cell receptor (beta chain) described here comes from a study of memory CD4+ T cells and cytomegalovirus serostatus. The overall study: This sample comes from healthy Belgian adults, roughly nine CMV seropositive, 24 seronegative. Study results and limitations: CD4+ memory repertoires contained about 40% of the 164 reported CMV TCRbeta sequences.

As concerns this clone: The antigen is not known.

The sort gate was single viable CD3+CD4+CD8-CD45RO+ cells for memory CD4+ T cells. CD4+ T cells were isolated by positive magnetic selection. The table came from immunoSEQ multiplex PCR; TCRdb's copy has only in-frame clones and leaves some out. This sample has under 55,000 clones, with about three quarters found just once. Source material: memory CD4+ T cells from blood. The sequence derives from an adult in good health and CMV-seropositive.

The CDR3 DNA reads as TGCGCCAGCAGCTTGGAGGTCGAGGGCAATTCACCCCTCCACTTT. Translation: CASSLEVEGNSPLHF. The rearrangement links TRBV5-1 to TRBJ1-6; D unresolved. V was trimmed by 0 bases and J by 7 bases, leaving 11 bases between them. CDR3 length: 15 residues. Germline-derived CDR1 and CDR2 are SGHRS and YFSETQ.